Presented here are 3 T cell receptor beta chains from one specimen sequenced in a study of cytomegalovirus exposure and HLA in healthy donors. In the PCR, 60 Vbeta and 13 Jbeta primers were used. Generated by immunoSEQ multiplex PCR, the TCRdb table keeps only in-frame clones and is missing some. Of around 150,000 clones listed, around 65% were seen once; the top ten hold 3%. The specimen sequenced was PBMCs. These receptor sequences come from a woman aged 30 to 39 in good health and CMV-seropositive.

This clone was picked up a small number of times. The rearrangement links TRBV9 to TRBJ1-1, with a possible D match to TRBD1 (6 bases). The germline V gene has CDR1 SGDLS and CDR2 YYNGEE. V was clipped by 3 bases and J by 0 bases, with 9 bases between them. CDR3 length: 14 amino acids. CDR3 sequence: CASSAGTLNTEAFF. In nucleotides, the CDR3 is TGTGCCAGCAGCGCCGGGACATTGAACACTGAAGCTTTCTTT.

The chain recombines TRBV5-1 with TRBJ1-2; D unclear. CDR1 is SGHRS, CDR2 YFSETQ, per germline. The CDR3 consists of 13 residues. V dropped 6 bases and J dropped 2 bases, with 11 bases sitting between them. The CDR3 DNA follows: TGCGCCAGCATCCACAGCCAAAACTATGGCTACACCTTC. It codes for CASIHSQNYGYTF.

The chain links TRBV10-3 to TRBJ2-7; 9 bases are shared with TRBD1. The germline CDR1 and CDR2 sequences are ENHRY and SYGVKD. The CDR3 is made up of 16 amino acids. V trimming: 1 base; J trimming: 2 bases; junction bases outside the gene matches: 6. CDR3 residues: CAISEWGTGKPYEQYF. CDR3 bases: TGTGCCATCAGTGAGTGGGGGACAGGGAAGCCCTACGAGCAGTACTTC.